The sequence of this TCR beta chain was determined in a study of CD8 T cells in ankylosing spondylitis. Whole-study results and caveats: The clones that were linked to disease were reported to be significantly enriched in matched synovial fluid samples from ankylosing spondylitis patients. Disease-linked clones displayed a CD8+ phenotype and appeared relatively rarely in peripheral blood. A motif in TCR beta, a set of under ten highly homologous variants, appeared characteristic of ankylosing spondylitis blood.

Library preparation for TCR beta used quantitative 5'-RACE with molecular barcodes. TCRdb redid the calling of the 5' RACE reads with MiXCR, one entry per CDR3 protein. The sample shows 700,000 to 1,000,000 distinct CDR3 sequences, about 11% of them seen only once. The table lists this clonotype with many counts. Its target is not known. The CDR3 covers 18 residues. Trimming at V came to 3 bases and at J to 5 bases, leaving 14 bases not matched to a gene. Looked up from germline, CDR1 is SGHRS and CDR2 is YFSETQ. The chain joins TRBV5-1 to TRBJ1-6; 7 nucleotides line up with TRBD1. The material sequenced was blood, either unsorted or a sorted T cell fraction (not recorded which). The sequence was collected from a male donor with ankylosing spondylitis. Written as DNA, the CDR3 is TGCGCCAGCAGCTCGGACAGGCGGGCGATATGGCATAATTCACCCCTCCACTTT. Translating it yields CASSSDRRAIWHNSPLHF.